A selection of T cell receptor beta chains follows, all from one sample in a study of blood T cell repertoires in COVID-19. This table comes from immunoSEQ multiplex PCR, and its TCRdb copy is limited to in-frame clones, with some not included. This table has about 130,000 clones, roughly 80% appearing once. The sample comprised PBMCs or T cells enriched from blood (not recorded which). Every receptor here comes from a man between 45 and 60 years old who had recovered from COVID-19. Each CDR3 is given with its conserved first and last residue. The order of the fields is V gene, J gene, clone size, D gene, CDR3 DNA, CDR3 protein. D genes are given only for firm matches. A clone size is listed for some rows: how often the clone was seen (once, few, many), or a class if it is expanded.

V gene: TRBV19; J gene: TRBJ1-5; clone size: -; D gene: -; CDR3 DNA: TGTGCCAGTAGTTCCCGGGGGGGGGTCGATCCCCAGCATTTT; CDR3 protein: CASSSRGGVDPQHF
V gene: TRBV7-9; J gene: TRBJ2-3; clone size: -; D gene: TRBD2; CDR3 DNA: TGTGCCAGCAGCCCGCGGGGGGTGGGAGGCACAGATACGCAGTATTTT; CDR3 protein: CASSPRGVGGTDTQYF
V gene: TRBV7-2; J gene: TRBJ1-4; clone size: -; D gene: -; CDR3 DNA: TGTGCCAGCAGCTTAGTGGCTCAGGGGTGGACTAATGAAAAACTGTTTTTT; CDR3 protein: CASSLVAQGWTNEKLFF
V gene: TRBV10-3; J gene: TRBJ2-7; clone size: -; D gene: TRBD1; CDR3 DNA: TGTGCCATCTGGGAAGGGGGCATCTACGAGCAGTACTTC; CDR3 protein: CAIWEGGIYEQYF
V gene: TRBV6-5; J gene: TRBJ1-5; clone size: -; D gene: -; CDR3 DNA: TGTGCCAGCGCGGAGAATCAGCCCCAGCATTTT; CDR3 protein: CASAENQPQHF
V gene: TRBV2; J gene: TRBJ2-3; clone size: once; D gene: -; CDR3 DNA: TGTGCCAGCAGCCCAATTACAGATACGCAGTATTTT; CDR3 protein: CASSPITDTQYF
V gene: TRBV4-1; J gene: TRBJ1-5; clone size: -; D gene: -; CDR3 DNA: TGCGCCAGCAGCCAAGCGTCCAGGCCCAATCAGCCCCAGCATTTT; CDR3 protein: CASSQASRPNQPQHF
V gene: TRBV15; J gene: TRBJ1-2; clone size: -; D gene: -; CDR3 DNA: TGTGCCACCAGCAGAGATACGGGGTACGATGGCTACACCTTC; CDR3 protein: CATSRDTGYDGYTF
V gene: TRBV7-2; J gene: TRBJ1-5; clone size: -; D gene: TRBD1; CDR3 DNA: TGTGCCAGCAGCCTGGGGACAGGGAGCGGGCCCCAGCATTTT; CDR3 protein: CASSLGTGSGPQHF
V gene: TRBV11-2; J gene: TRBJ1-5; clone size: -; D gene: -; CDR3 DNA: TGTGCCAGCAGCTTAAGCCCGGCAGGGGTGGATCAGCCCCAGCATTTT; CDR3 protein: CASSLSPAGVDQPQHF
V gene: TRBV2; J gene: TRBJ2-5; clone size: once; D gene: -; CDR3 DNA: TGTGCCAGCAGTCGCATGGGACTCGGACAAGAGACCCAGTACTTC; CDR3 protein: CASSRMGLGQETQYF
V gene: TRBV27; J gene: TRBJ1-1; clone size: -; D gene: TRBD1; CDR3 DNA: TGTGCCAGCAGTTTATTATTCAGGGGGCGCGAAACTGAAGCTTTCTTT; CDR3 protein: CASSLLFRGRETEAFF
V gene: TRBV18; J gene: TRBJ2-5; clone size: -; D gene: -; CDR3 DNA: TGTGCCAGCTCGCACGGCGGCCAAGAGACCCAGTACTTC; CDR3 protein: CASSHGGQETQYF